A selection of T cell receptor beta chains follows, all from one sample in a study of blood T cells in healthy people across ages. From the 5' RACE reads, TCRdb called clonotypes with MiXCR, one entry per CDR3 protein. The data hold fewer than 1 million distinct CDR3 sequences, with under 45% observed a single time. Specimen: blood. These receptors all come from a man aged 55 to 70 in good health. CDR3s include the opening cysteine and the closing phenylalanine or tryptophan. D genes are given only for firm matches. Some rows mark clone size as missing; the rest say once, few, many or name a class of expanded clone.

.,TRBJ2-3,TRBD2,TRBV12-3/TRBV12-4,TGTGCCAGCAGGACGGGACTAGCGGGGGGGTTGGCAGATACGCAGTATTTT,CASRTGLAGGLADTQYF
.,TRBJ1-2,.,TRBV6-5,TGTGCCAGCAGAGCACAGGACCGATTGGGTGGCTACACCTTC,CASRAQDRLGGYTF
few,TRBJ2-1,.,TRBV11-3,TGTGCCAGCACCCAGGGGGGCAGCTTCGATGAGCAGTTCTTC,CASTQGGSFDEQFF
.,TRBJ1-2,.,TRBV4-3,TGCGCCAGCAGCGTCGGGGACGACTATGGCTACACCTTC,CASSVGDDYGYTF
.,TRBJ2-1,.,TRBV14,TGTGCCAGCAGACCCAGAATCACCGAGACAGACTACGAGCAGTTCTTC,CASRPRITETDYEQFF
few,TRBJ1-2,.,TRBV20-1,TGCAGTGCTCACGTTAACACGGCGGGTGGCTACACCTTC,CSAHVNTAGGYTF
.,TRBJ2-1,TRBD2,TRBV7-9,TGTGCCAGCAGCCCAGAGGGACTAGCTAAAGGTGAGCAGTTCTTC,CASSPEGLAKGEQFF
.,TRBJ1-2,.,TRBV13,TGTGCCAGCAGCTTAGTTGGCAACCCCGGGGACTATGGCTACACCTTC,CASSLVGNPGDYGYTF
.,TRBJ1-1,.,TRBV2,TGTGCCAGCCAGAGTCACCAGGGGACCCGGGGCACTGAAGCTTTCTTT,CASQSHQGTRGTEAFF
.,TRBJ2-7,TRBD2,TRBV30,TGTGCCTGGAGCCATAGCGGGGGCAGGTCCTACGAGCAGTACTTC,CAWSHSGGRSYEQYF
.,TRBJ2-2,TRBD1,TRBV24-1,TGTGCCACCAGTGATGCTCACAGGGGAACCGGGGAGCTGTTTTTT,CATSDAHRGTGELFF
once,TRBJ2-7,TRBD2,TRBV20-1,TGCAGTGCTAGAGCCCTTAGCGGGGGGGCTCGGGTATCCTACAATGAGCAGTACTTC,CSARALSGGARVSYNEQYF
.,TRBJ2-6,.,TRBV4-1,TGCGCCAGCAGCCTCCGGGACCAAAGCTCTGGGGCCAACGTCCTGACTTTC,CASSLRDQSSGANVLTF
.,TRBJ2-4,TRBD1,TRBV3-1,TGTGCCAGCAGCACAGGGGGCATTCAGTACTTC,CASSTGGIQYF
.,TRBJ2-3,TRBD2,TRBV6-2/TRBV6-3,TGTGCCAGCAGTTCCCCCCGACTAGCGGGGGGGCCATCAGATACGCAGTATTTT,CASSSPRLAGGPSDTQYF
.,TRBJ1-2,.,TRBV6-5,TGTGCCAGCAGTTACGACAGGTCCTATGGCTACACCTTC,CASSYDRSYGYTF
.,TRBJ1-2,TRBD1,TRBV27,TGTGCCAGCAGTCCAGGGACAGGGAATCGGTATGGCTACACCTTC,CASSPGTGNRYGYTF
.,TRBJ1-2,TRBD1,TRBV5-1,TGCGCCAGCAGCCCGGGACAGGACAATGGCTACACCTTC,CASSPGQDNGYTF
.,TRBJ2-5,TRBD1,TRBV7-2,TGTGCCAGCAGCATTACTGGGACAGGGTACAATGAGCAGTACTTC,CASSITGTGYNEQYF
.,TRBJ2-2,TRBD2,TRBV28,TGTGCCACCCCGCGGGGGGAGGACACCGGGGAGCTGTTTTTT,CATPRGEDTGELFF
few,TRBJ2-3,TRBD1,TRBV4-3,TGCGCCAGCAGCCAAGGGCCCCCAGGGGGAACTACAGATACGCAGTATTTT,CASSQGPPGGTTDTQYF
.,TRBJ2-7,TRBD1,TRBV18,TGTGCCAACTCACAGGGGGCAAACAATGAGCAGTACTTC,CANSQGANNEQYF
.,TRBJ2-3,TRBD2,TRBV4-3,TGCGCCAGCAGCCGGGACTATAACACAGATACGCAGTATTTT,CASSRDYNTDTQYF
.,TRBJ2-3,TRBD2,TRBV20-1,TGCAGTGCTAGTACGGTAGCGGGGGGGCCCGGGACAGATACGCAGTATTTT,CSASTVAGGPGTDTQYF
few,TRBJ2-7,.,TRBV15,TGTGCCACCAGCATGATGGGGAGCGAGCAGTACTTC,CATSMMGSEQYF
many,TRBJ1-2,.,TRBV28,TGTGCCAGCAGTGCGGGGCAGTACTATGGCTACACCTTC,CASSAGQYYGYTF
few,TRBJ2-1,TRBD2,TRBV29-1,TGCAGCGTACAGGGACTAGCGGGGGTTTCGAATGAGCAGTTCTTC,CSVQGLAGVSNEQFF
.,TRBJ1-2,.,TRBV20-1,TGCAGTGCTAGCATCCCGAACTATGGCTACACCTTC,CSASIPNYGYTF
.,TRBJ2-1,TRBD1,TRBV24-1,TGTGCCACCAGTGACTCCGGACAGGGGACCCATGAGCAGTTCTTC,CATSDSGQGTHEQFF
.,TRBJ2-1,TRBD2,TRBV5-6,TGTGCCAGCAGCTTGGCCTGGATAAGCGGGGCGAACCTTTACAATGAGCAGTTCTTC,CASSLAWISGANLYNEQFF
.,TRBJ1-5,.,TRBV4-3,TGCGCCAGCAGCCAAGATCGGCCAGGGCCCTTCAATCAGCCCCAGCATTTT,CASSQDRPGPFNQPQHF
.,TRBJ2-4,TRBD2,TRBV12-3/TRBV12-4,TGTGCCAGCAGACCTACTAGCGGGGGGGCCTACCAGTACTTC,CASRPTSGGAYQYF
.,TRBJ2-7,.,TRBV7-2,TGTGCCAGCAGCCTTAAAGCTAGTTTTTCCTACGAGCAGTACTTC,CASSLKASFSYEQYF
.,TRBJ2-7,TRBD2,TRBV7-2,TGTGCCAGCAACTCCAGGGGCGGGGGGGCATCGAAGGCCCAGTACTTC,CASNSRGGGASKAQYF
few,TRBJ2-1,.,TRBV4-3,TGCGCCAGCAGCCAAGTCGGCAGACTCAATGAGCAGTTCTTC,CASSQVGRLNEQFF
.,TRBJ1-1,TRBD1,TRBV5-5,TGTGCCGGCAGCCCAGGGACAGGGGCCCCAGGCACTGAAGCTTTCTTT,CAGSPGTGAPGTEAFF
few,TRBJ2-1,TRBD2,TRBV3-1,TGTGCCAGCAGCCAAGATGGCGGGACTAGCGGGCCACGGAGGCAGTTCTTC,CASSQDGGTSGPRRQFF
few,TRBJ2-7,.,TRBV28,TGTGCCAGCAGTTTATCTCCCGCCAGGGTCTCCTACGAGCAGTACTTC,CASSLSPARVSYEQYF
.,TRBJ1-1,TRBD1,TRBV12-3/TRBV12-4,TGTGCCAGCAGACTGACAGGGGGCTTTAACACTGAAGCTTTCTTT,CASRLTGGFNTEAFF
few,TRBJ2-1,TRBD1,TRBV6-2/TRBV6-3,TGTGCCAGTCGACAGGGAAGTTCCTACAATGAGCAGTTCTTC,CASRQGSSYNEQFF
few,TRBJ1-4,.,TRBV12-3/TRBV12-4,TGTGCCAGCAGAATGGGGGGAGTCGCAACTAATGAAAAACTGTTTTTT,CASRMGGVATNEKLFF
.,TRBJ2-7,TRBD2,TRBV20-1,TGCAGTGCTAGAGAGGGACTAGAGATCCACGAGCAGTACTTC,CSAREGLEIHEQYF
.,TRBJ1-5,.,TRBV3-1,TGTGCCAGCAGCCAGTATTTAGGGTTGAATCAGCCCCAGCATTTT,CASSQYLGLNQPQHF
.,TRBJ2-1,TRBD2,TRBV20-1,TGCAGTGCTAGAGGAATATGGCGGGGGGGCAATGAGCAGTTCTTC,CSARGIWRGGNEQFF
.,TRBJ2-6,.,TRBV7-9,TGTGCCAGCAGCTTATCCCCATCTGGGGCCAACGTCCTGACTTTC,CASSLSPSGANVLTF
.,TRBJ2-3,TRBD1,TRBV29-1,TGCAGCGTTTTATCCGGGACAGGGGGCACAGATACGCAGTATTTT,CSVLSGTGGTDTQYF